A single sample gave rise to the 30 T cell receptor beta chains below, sequenced in a study of cytomegalovirus exposure and HLA in healthy donors. This PCR relied on a set of 60 Vbeta primers and 13 Jbeta primers. Sequencing used immunoSEQ multiplex PCR; TCRdb keeps in-frame clones, though not all of them. The sample yields 100,000 or so clones, 60% to 85% seen once. Sequencing input: PBMCs. All receptors derive from a woman aged 35 to 49 in good health and CMV-seropositive.

The V call is TRBV7-9, the J call TRBJ1-4; perhaps TRBD1 as D (5 bases). This CDR3 has 16 residues. V was shortened by 5 bases and J by 8 bases, with 21 bases between the two germline ends. Germline CDR1 is SEHNR and CDR2 is FQNEAQ (reference sequence). The CDR3 region has the DNA TGTGCCAGCAGCCCACGGGGCGGGAGGGCTCGGGAAAAACTGTTTTTT. Residues: CASSPRGGRAREKLFF.

This rearrangement joins TRBV19 to TRBJ1-1; the D gene is possibly TRBD1 (6 bases). The CDR3 loop spans 15 amino acids. V was clipped by 4 bases and J by 4 bases, with 16 bases between them. CDR1 LNHDA and CDR2 SQIVND come from the germline V gene (reference sequence). The DNA of the CDR3 is TGTGCCAGTAGTACTCAGGGGAGACCAAGCACTGAAGCTTTCTTT. Protein sequence: CASSTQGRPSTEAFF.

This clone has only one observation. The chain carries TRBV10-1 and TRBJ2-1; the D gene is possibly TRBD1 (6 bases). Germline CDR1 WNHNN, CDR2 SYGVQD (reference sequence). The CDR3 runs 17 residues. V was trimmed by 0 bases and J by 7 bases, leaving 19 bases between them. Here the CDR3 DNA reads TGCGCCAGCAGTGAGTCTGGGACACGGTCACCATTAAATGAGCAGTTCTTC. Its translation is CASSESGTRSPLNEQFF.

The rearrangement uses TRBV7-6 and TRBJ2-5; 7 nucleotides agree with TRBD2. There are 15 residues in the CDR3. The germline gives CDR1 SGHVS, CDR2 FNYEAQ. The ends lost 1 base at V and 5 bases at J; junction bases unmatched: 7. Here the CDR3 DNA reads TGTGCCAGCAGCTTAGTGGGACTAATGGGGGAGACCCAGTACTTC. It translates to CASSLVGLMGETQYF.

CDR3 region: CASSQEYFAEAFF. DNA for the CDR3: TGCGCCAGCAGCCAGGAGTATTTTGCTGAAGCTTTCTTT. The V call is TRBV4-3, the J call TRBJ1-1; D call uncertain. Trimming cost V 3 bases and J 6 bases, with 11 bases left between them. The CDR3 has 13 amino acids. CDR1 LGHNA and CDR2 YSLEER come from the germline V gene.

This clone came up once. Other DNA variants within this sample encode the same CDR3. V usage is TRBV18 and J usage is TRBJ2-3; no clear D gene. CDR1 is KGHSH, CDR2 LQKENI, per germline. V lost 5 bases and J 3 bases, leaving 6 bases between the germline ends. The length of the CDR3 is 12 residues. Here the CDR3 DNA reads TGTGCCAGCTCATGGGCGACAGATACGCAGTATTTT. Amino acid sequence: CASSWATDTQYF.

This clone showed up just a few times. V and J are TRBV5-6 and TRBJ1-1; 12 bases align to TRBD1. Germline CDR1 SGHDT, CDR2 YYEEEE. The CDR3 length is 16 residues. V was pared by 6 bases and J by 6 bases, with 12 bases of the junction left unmatched. The CDR3 bases are TGTGCCAGCAACTTCCGGGACAGGGGGCTTGGCGCTGAAGCTTTCTTT. Translating gives CASNFRDRGLGAEAFF.

V is TRBV18 and J is TRBJ1-5; possibly TRBD1 for D (5 bases). The V end was cut by 4 bases, the J end by 0 bases, with 7 bases between. CDR3 length: 14 residues. The germline V gene encodes CDR1 KGHSH and CDR2 LQKENI. The CDR3 DNA follows: TGTGCCAGCTCACAGGGGAATAGCAATCAGCCCCAGCATTTT. Its protein product is CASSQGNSNQPQHF.

V usage is TRBV5-6 and J usage is TRBJ1-1; 7 bases are a match to TRBD1. Germline V gene sequence: CDR1 SGHDT, CDR2 YYEEEE. Trimming at V came to 4 bases and at J to 2 bases, leaving 8 bases not matched to a gene. This CDR3 has 15 amino acids. The DNA of the CDR3 is TGTGCCAGCAGCCCAGGGGACAGAAGAAACACTGAAGCTTTCTTT. This translates into CASSPGDRRNTEAFF.

This clone is a singleton in its sample. The CDR3 spells CASSQDLGTGLNEQFF. The CDR3 DNA sequence: TGCGCCAGCAGCCAAGACCTCGGGACAGGGCTCAATGAGCAGTTCTTC. The rearrangement uses TRBV4-1 and TRBJ2-1; 9 bases agree with TRBD1. The CDR3 consists of 16 residues. V lost 0 bases to trimming and J lost 6 bases; unmatched junction nucleotides: 6. Germline V gene lookup returns CDR1 MGHRA and CDR2 YSYEKL.

J is TRBJ2-1 and V is TRBV11-2; 7 bases align to TRBD2. Trimming at V came to 5 bases and at J to 0 bases, leaving 7 bases not matched to a gene. CDR1 and CDR2 (germline): SGHAT, FQNNGV. The CDR3 covers 16 residues. The CDR3 loop reads CASSKFGGGSYNEQFF. CDR3 DNA sequence: TGTGCCAGCAGCAAATTTGGCGGGGGCTCCTACAATGAGCAGTTCTTC.

Only a few counts were recorded for this clone. This chain links TRBV7-9 with TRBJ1-2; 8 bases match TRBD1. CDR1 is SEHNR, CDR2 FQNEAQ, per germline (reference sequence). V lost 1 base, J lost 0 bases, and 7 bases stayed unmatched. The CDR3 contains 17 residues. DNA for the CDR3: TGTGCCAGCAGCTTAGGCCTGGGGACAGGCTCTAACTATGGCTACACCTTC. Translating gives CASSLGLGTGSNYGYTF.

The chain has TRBV11-1 and TRBJ2-3; 9 bases map to TRBD2. There are 15 residues in the CDR3. The J segment lost 2 bases and the V segment lost 2 bases, leaving 2 bases of the junction unmatched. Germline assignment: CDR1 SGHAT and CDR2 FQDESV (reference sequence). CDR3 protein: CASSLLAGPTDTQYF. CDR3 nucleotides: TGTGCCAGCAGCTTACTAGCGGGACCCACAGATACGCAGTATTTT.

This rearrangement joins TRBV5-6 to TRBJ1-5; TRBD1 agrees at 10 bases. The CDR3 spans 14 residues. Trimming at V came to 2 bases and at J to 7 bases, leaving 3 bases not matched to a gene. Germline lookup yields CDR1 SGHDT and CDR2 YYEEEE. The CDR3 loop reads CASSFGTGDQPQHF. The CDR3 DNA sequence: TGTGCCAGCAGCTTCGGGACAGGGGACCAGCCCCAGCATTTT. The variable domain in full, completed from reference TRBV5-6 and TRBJ1-5, reads DAGVTQSPTHLIKTRGQQVTLRCSPKSGHDTVSWYQQALGQGPQFIFQYYEEEERQRGNFPDRFSGHQFPNYSSELNVNALLLGDSALYLCASSFGTGDQPQHFGDGTRLSIL.

The chain recombines TRBV9 with TRBJ1-1; the D is unclear. Germline V gives CDR1 SGDLS, CDR2 YYNGEE. The CDR3 sequence is 13 residues long. The V end was cut by 2 bases, the J end by 1 base, with 6 bases between. The CDR3 coding sequence is TGTGCCAGCAGCGTCTCCAGGAACACTGAAGCTTTCTTT. Protein: CASSVSRNTEAFF.

V and J are TRBV4-2 and TRBJ1-4; 10 nucleotides align to TRBD1. With V trimmed by 0 bases and J by 10 bases, 11 bases remained unmatched. Germline values: CDR1 LGHNA, CDR2 YNFKEQ. This CDR3 spans 17 amino acids. CDR3 nucleotides: TGTGCCAGCAGCCAAGATCGAGTGTTGGACAGGGGGGGAAAACTGTTTTTT. As protein: CASSQDRVLDRGGKLFF.

This sequence joins TRBV2 and TRBJ1-4, with D unresolved. The V end was cut by 4 bases, the J end by 0 bases, with 9 bases between. Germline V CDR1 and CDR2: SNHLY, FYNNEI. The CDR3 has 15 residues. The CDR3: CASSVLSATNEKLFF. The CDR3 DNA reads as TGTGCCAGCAGTGTACTATCAGCAACTAATGAAAAACTGTTTTTT.

This sequence joins TRBV6-1 and TRBJ1-5; D is perhaps TRBD1 (6 bases). CDR3 length equals 13 residues. With 6 bases removed from V and 3 bases from J, the gap between germline ends came to 9 bases. Germline values: CDR1 MNHNS, CDR2 SASEGT. CDR3 protein: CASRGGNNQPQHF. DNA for the CDR3: TGTGCCAGCAGAGGGGGAAACAATCAGCCCCAGCATTTT.

The V call is TRBV6-1, the J call TRBJ2-1; tentatively, D is TRBD2 (6 bases). V was trimmed by 0 bases and J by 7 bases, leaving 10 bases between them. CDR1 MNHNS and CDR2 SASEGT come from the germline V gene. The CDR3 runs to 14 residues. The CDR3 nucleotides are TGTGCCAGCAGTGAAGCCGGGACTGTAAATGAGCAGTTCTTC. Translated: CASSEAGTVNEQFF.

This chain joins TRBV4-2 and TRBJ2-3; TRBD2 matches 9 bases. The V gene end was trimmed by 1 base and the J gene end by 3 bases; junction bases not matched to a gene: 5. CDR1 is LGHNA, CDR2 YNFKEQ, per germline. The CDR3 consists of 16 residues. The CDR3: CASSQGPTSGTDTQYF. The CDR3 DNA sequence: TGTGCCAGCAGCCAAGGTCCGACTAGCGGAACAGATACGCAGTATTTT.

The chain uses TRBV5-1 and TRBJ2-3; a possible D gene is TRBD2 (6 bases). The V and J ends lost 0 bases and 6 bases respectively, with 14 bases between them. The CDR3 spans 15 residues. The germline gives CDR1 SGHRS, CDR2 YFSETQ. The CDR3 spells CASSLGSLAADTQYF. The DNA of the CDR3 is TGCGCCAGCAGCTTGGGGAGTTTAGCGGCCGATACGCAGTATTTT.

V usage is TRBV9 and J usage is TRBJ1-2; no clear D gene. Trimming took off 4 bases at V and 0 bases at J, with 7 bases between the two ends. The CDR3 totals 13 residues. CDR1 is SGDLS and CDR2 is YYNGEE in the germline V gene. The CDR3 coding sequence is TGTGCCAGCAGCCCGGGAACTAACTATGGCTACACCTTC. Translating gives CASSPGTNYGYTF.

The chain joins TRBV18 to TRBJ1-1; possibly TRBD1 for D (5 bases). Per the germline V gene, CDR1 is KGHSH and CDR2 is LQKENI. V lost 6 bases, J lost 3 bases, and 17 bases lay in between. The CDR3 totals 15 residues. CDR3 region: CASSSRPGRDTEAFF. CDR3 in DNA: TGTGCCAGCTCCTCACGGCCAGGGAGGGACACTGAAGCTTTCTTT.

This clone showed up just once. This chain connects TRBV11-3 to TRBJ1-1; weak D call: TRBD1 (5 bases). Trimming took off 1 base at V and 0 bases at J, with 15 bases between the two ends. There are 17 residues in the CDR3. Germline V lookup: CDR1 SGHNT, CDR2 YENEEA. The CDR3 region has the DNA TGTGCCAGCAGCTTAGGAGTGACAGCTCTGATGAACACTGAAGCTTTCTTT. Its protein is CASSLGVTALMNTEAFF. Filled out from reference TRBV11-3 and TRBJ1-1, the complete variable domain reads EAGVVQSPRYKIIEKKQPVAFWCNPISGHNTLYWYLQNLGQGPELLIRYENEEAVDDSQLPKDRFSAERLKGVDSTLKIQPAELGDSAVYLCASSLGVTALMNTEAFFGQGTRLTVV.

V and J are TRBV28 and TRBJ1-1, with 8 bases identical to TRBD1. This CDR3 contains 16 residues. Germline assignment: CDR1 MDHEN and CDR2 SYDVKM. With V trimmed by 6 bases and J by 1 base, 10 bases remained unmatched. For the CDR3, the DNA is TGTGCCAGCAGCCCTCGACAGGGGAGGGGGAACACTGAAGCTTTCTTT. This codes for CASSPRQGRGNTEAFF.

CDR3 amino acids: CASSHPGTGGDYGYTF. The CDR3 coding sequence is TGCGCCAGCAGCCATCCCGGGACAGGGGGCGACTATGGCTACACCTTC. This chain joins TRBV4-1 and TRBJ1-2; 12 positions agree with TRBD1. The V and J ends lost 3 bases and 3 bases, in that order; junction bases with no gene match: 5. From germline, CDR1 is MGHRA and CDR2 YSYEKL. This CDR3 spans 16 amino acids.

The chain joins TRBV2 to TRBJ1-5; no definite D call. In germline, CDR1 is SNHLY, CDR2 FYNNEI. The V gene lost 2 bases and the J gene lost 4 bases, with 9 bases spanning the gap. The CDR3 is made up of 14 amino acids. DNA of the CDR3: TGTGCCAGCAGTGAACGGACGGGGAATCAGCCCCAGCATTTT. The encoded protein is CASSERTGNQPQHF.

The chain links TRBV28 to TRBJ1-2; no clear D gene. This CDR3 is 12 amino acids long. Trimming took off 3 bases at V and 2 bases at J, with 4 bases between the two ends. Per germline, CDR1 MDHEN and CDR2 SYDVKM. The CDR3, as DNA: TGTGCCAGCAGTTTCCGGAACTATGGCTACACCTTC. Protein sequence: CASSFRNYGYTF.

This clone has a handful of counts. In nucleotides, the CDR3 is TGTGCCAGCAGGGCCCGGGAACTGTCATTGATACCCTACGAGCAGTACTTC. It yields the protein CASRARELSLIPYEQYF. The chain couples TRBV28 to TRBJ2-7; possible D gene TRBD2, 5 bases. Trimming pared 6 bases from V and 2 bases from J, leaving 23 bases between. CDR3 size: 17 residues. Germline V gene sequence: CDR1 MDHEN, CDR2 SYDVKM.

This clone was detected once. CDR3 in amino acids: CASSKPNDRYNEQFF. The CDR3 bases are TGTGCCAGCAGTAAACCAAACGACAGATACAATGAGCAGTTCTTC. V usage is TRBV7-9 and J usage is TRBJ2-1; TRBD1 is a possible D gene (5 bases). From germline, CDR1 is SEHNR and CDR2 FQNEAQ (reference sequence). Trimming took 6 bases from V and 4 from J, leaving 16 bases between them. This CDR3 has 15 residues.